Sequencing of this T cell receptor (beta chain) was carried out in a study of graft-versus-host responses after intestinal transplantation. Study observations and caveats: The presence of high graft-versus-host to host-versus-graft clonal ratios in allografts characterized patients with graft-donor T cell macrochimerism.

The germline V and J ends were trimmed by 0 bases and 7 bases, with 8 bases remaining between them. The CDR3 totals 13 residues. In germline, CDR1 is SGHRS, CDR2 YFSETQ. The repertoire was sequenced with immunoSEQ multiplex PCR; TCRdb's copy has only in-frame clones and lacks some. The data hold more than 95,000 clones, with about 93% observed a single time. With respect to this clone: Antigen specificity is unknown.

The gene calls are TRBV5-1 and TRBJ2-1; D gene uncertain. The source was unstimulated CD4+ T cells sorted from spleen or lymph node cells, collected before intestinal transplant. The receptor's source is a human donor who received an intestinal transplant. Here the CDR3 reads CASSLGLVNEQFF. The CDR3 DNA reads TGCGCCAGCAGCTTGGGACTGGTGAATGAGCAGTTCTTC. The full variable domain, in which reference TRBV5-1 and TRBJ2-1 provide the parts outside the CDR3, is KAGVTQTPRYLIKTRGQQVTLSCSPISGHRSVSWYQQTPGQGLQFLFEYFSETQRNKGNFPGRFSGRQFSNSRSEMNVSTLELGDSALYLCASSLGLVNEQFFGPGTRLTVL.